The entry below gives a single T cell receptor (beta chain) sequence along with its context. This entry comes from a study of blood T cells in healthy people across ages. Next came a second PCR, run for about 7 to 12 cycles, which used a sample-barcoded 5' primer along with a J-beta primer mix. A single record per CDR3 protein comes from TCRdb applying MiXCR to the 5' RACE reads. The profile shows about 1.4 million distinct CDR3 sequences, 59% of them singletons. The trim removed 4 bases at V and 6 bases at J, leaving 7 bases unmatched. Germline V gene lookup returns CDR1 SGHRS and CDR2 YFSETQ. CDR3 size: 14 residues.

Sequenced material: blood. This chain uses TRBV5-1 with TRBJ1-1; 9 positions agree with TRBD1. This clonotype originated in a man between 18 and 29 years old in good health. CDR3 amino acids: CASSTGTGSAEAFF. Written as DNA, the CDR3 is TGCGCCAGCAGCACTGGGACAGGGTCTGCTGAAGCTTTCTTT.